Described below is a single TCR beta chain sequence and its context. Antigen unknown. These data originate in a study of shared clonotypes between healthy human individuals. Study-wide results and limits: Owing to a small donor count, the genetic and exposure-history diversity represented was limited.

In the sorted-subset replicate PCRs, approximately 200 ng DNA, 30,000 or so T cell genomes, was used. Generated by immunoSEQ multiplex PCR, the TCRdb table keeps only in-frame clones and is missing some. Of fewer than 2.5 million clones in the sample, 80% to 95% were seen once. Donation came from healthy HIV-negative adults that had no recent acute infections or vaccinations. The material sequenced was naive CD4+ T cells from PBMCs. The subset: CD45RA+ positively selected. This receptor was obtained from a man between 18 and 35 years old in good health. Some clones in this sample may be carry-over from other donors' samples.

CDR3 coding DNA: TGTGCCAGCAGCCCGGGGCGGGAGCAGTTCTTC. Its translation: CASSPGREQFF. V and J are TRBV7-2 and TRBJ2-1; D tentatively reads TRBD1 or TRBD2 (5 bases each). Looked up from germline, CDR1 is SGHTA and CDR2 is FQGNSA. V gave up 5 bases and J gave up 10 bases, with 9 bases separating them. CDR3 length: 11 amino acids.